This T cell receptor (beta chain) was sequenced for a study of T cell responses to AZD1222 COVID-19 vaccine. Study-level results: Targeting of unmutated variant regions was reportedly seen in nearly half of spike-specific TCRs. Two AZD1222 administrations were followed by greater Spike-specific TCR breadth and depth. Spike-spanning, vaccine-associated CD4 TCRs were dominant at 160-218 and 743-854.

Using immunoSEQ multiplex PCR, the repertoire was profiled, and TCRdb retains in-frame clones only, with some absent. This sample has some 200,000 clones, with roughly 90% found just once. As for this clone: The antigen is unknown.

This TCR came from an adult who received the AZD1222 COVID-19 vaccine. The specimen comprised peripheral blood, sampled 28 days after the second AZD1222 dose.

The CDR3: CAISGKPGQLSNQPQHF. Here the CDR3 DNA reads TGTGCCATCAGCGGGAAACCGGGACAGTTAAGCAATCAGCCCCAGCATTTT. This rearrangement joins TRBV10-3 to TRBJ1-5; 7 bases fit TRBD1. CDR3 length equals 17 residues. CDR1 is ENHRY, CDR2 SYGVKD, per germline. Germline trimming cut 6 bases from V and 1 base from J; bases unmatched to any gene: 12.